Following are 5 T cell receptor beta chains from one sample sequenced in a study of cytomegalovirus exposure and HLA in healthy donors. The data were produced by immunoSEQ multiplex PCR, yet TCRdb's version contains in-frame clones alone and is incomplete. The sample holds roughly 150,000 clones, 89% seen once. Sample: PBMCs. Receptors originate from a man younger than 30 in good health and CMV-seropositive.

This chain joins TRBV29-1 and TRBJ2-7; 7 nucleotides match TRBD1. Germline trimming cut 3 bases from V and 5 bases from J; bases unmatched to any gene: 4. CDR3 size: 12 residues. From germline, CDR1 is SQVTM and CDR2 ANQGSEA. The CDR3 protein is CSVEAQGDEQYF. The CDR3 DNA reads as TGCAGCGTTGAGGCTCAGGGGGACGAGCAGTACTTC.

The gene calls are TRBV2 and TRBJ2-5, with 16 bases aligning to TRBD2. V shed 7 bases and J 5 bases; nucleotides not matched to a gene: 7. The CDR3 has 16 amino acids. Germline loops: CDR1 SNHLY, CDR2 FYNNEI. The CDR3 region has the DNA TGTGCCAGCAAGCCGGGACTAGCGGGAGGGCTGGAGACCCAGTACTTC. As protein: CASKPGLAGGLETQYF.

The CDR3 bases are TGTGCCAGCGGTCTAGAGGCAACTAATGAAAAACTGTTTTTT. It is translated as CASGLEATNEKLFF. This chain links TRBV6-6 with TRBJ1-4; D gene ambiguous. CDR3 length equals 14 residues. Germline V gene sequence: CDR1 MNHNY, CDR2 SVGAGI (reference sequence). V dropped 8 bases and J dropped 0 bases, with 10 bases sitting between them.

The rearrangement links TRBV6-7 to TRBJ1-1, with 7 bases that match TRBD1. TRBV6-7 counts as an open reading frame of uncertain function. The CDR3 is 17 amino acids. V gave up 5 bases and J gave up 3 bases; unmatched junction bases: 15. CDR3 in DNA: TGTGCCAGCAGTCCCCGTTGTCAGGGGGATTCGGACACTGAAGCTTTCTTT. This encodes CASSPRCQGDSDTEAFF.

The V call is TRBV9, the J call TRBJ1-4, with D perhaps TRBD1 (5 bases). Germline CDR1 and CDR2: SGDLS and YYNGEE. The CDR3 runs 14 residues. Trimming took 2 bases from V and 6 from J, leaving 11 bases between them. CDR3 sequence: CASSVAGTDEKLFF. CDR3 coding DNA: TGTGCCAGCAGCGTCGCCGGGACTGATGAAAAACTGTTTTTT.